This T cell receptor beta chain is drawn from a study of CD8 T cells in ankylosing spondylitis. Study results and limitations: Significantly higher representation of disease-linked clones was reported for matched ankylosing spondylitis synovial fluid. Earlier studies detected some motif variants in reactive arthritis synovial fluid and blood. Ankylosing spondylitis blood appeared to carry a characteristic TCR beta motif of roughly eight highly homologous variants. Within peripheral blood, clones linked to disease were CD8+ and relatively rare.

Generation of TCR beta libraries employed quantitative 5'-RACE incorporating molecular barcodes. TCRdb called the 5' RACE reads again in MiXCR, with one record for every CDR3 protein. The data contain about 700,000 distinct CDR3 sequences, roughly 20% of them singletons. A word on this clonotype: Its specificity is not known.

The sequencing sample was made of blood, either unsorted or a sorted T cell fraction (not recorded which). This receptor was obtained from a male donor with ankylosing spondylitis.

For the CDR3, the DNA is TGTGCCAGCAGGCCGGGACAGGGGAGGATGGAGACTGAAGCTTTCTTT. Its protein is CASRPGQGRMETEAFF. The rearrangement joins TRBV12-3 or TRBV12-4 to TRBJ1-1; 10 bases map to TRBD1. V dropped 6 bases and J dropped 5; count of bases not matched to a gene: 12. The CDR3 extends over 16 amino acids.